One TCR beta chain is described in this entry. This record belongs to a study of cytomegalovirus exposure and HLA in healthy donors. The CDR3 covers 15 residues. Looked up from germline, CDR1 is SGDLS and CDR2 is YYNGEE. After removal of 3 bases from V and 2 bases from J, the junction contained 6 bases not matched to a gene. PCR amplification relied on 60 Vbeta primers (plus 13 Jbeta primers). Data came from immunoSEQ multiplex PCR; TCRdb stores just in-frame clones and leaves some out. The sample records more than 90,000 clones, about 70% being singletons. Sequenced material: PBMCs. This sequence joins TRBV9 and TRBJ2-3; TRBD2 matches at 7 bases. This clonotype originated in a human donor in good health. CDR3 bases: TGTGCCAGCAGCGGGGGACTAATTTTCACAGATACGCAGTATTTT. It yields the protein CASSGGLIFTDTQYF.